The entry below describes one T cell receptor (beta chain). This sample stems from a study of blood T cell repertoires in COVID-19. Turning to the study itself: PBMCs, B-cell-depleted T cells, or T cells were the source of the cDNA or gDNA that made up the material.

The CDR3 sequence is 13 residues long. V lost 5 bases and J 7 bases, leaving 14 bases between the germline ends. Germline V CDR1 and CDR2: SGHAT, FQNNGV. Authors' methods: Using reference gene primer amplification, nucleated cell counts were estimated. Only in-frame clones appear in the TCRdb table, and some are missing; sequencing was by immunoSEQ multiplex PCR. The D gene and trimming were derived from the DNA, and the V and J assignments and clone size from that table. The sample contains 280,000 or so clones, roughly 87% of which appear only once. The TCR was taken from a man aged 18 to 35 with active or convalescent COVID-19. The sequencing sample was made of peripheral blood. V gene TRBV11-2 combines with J gene TRBJ1-1; D not certain. Here the CDR3 reads CASSPPSRFEAFF. The DNA for the CDR3 is TGTGCCAGCAGCCCGCCGTCCAGATTTGAAGCTTTCTTT.